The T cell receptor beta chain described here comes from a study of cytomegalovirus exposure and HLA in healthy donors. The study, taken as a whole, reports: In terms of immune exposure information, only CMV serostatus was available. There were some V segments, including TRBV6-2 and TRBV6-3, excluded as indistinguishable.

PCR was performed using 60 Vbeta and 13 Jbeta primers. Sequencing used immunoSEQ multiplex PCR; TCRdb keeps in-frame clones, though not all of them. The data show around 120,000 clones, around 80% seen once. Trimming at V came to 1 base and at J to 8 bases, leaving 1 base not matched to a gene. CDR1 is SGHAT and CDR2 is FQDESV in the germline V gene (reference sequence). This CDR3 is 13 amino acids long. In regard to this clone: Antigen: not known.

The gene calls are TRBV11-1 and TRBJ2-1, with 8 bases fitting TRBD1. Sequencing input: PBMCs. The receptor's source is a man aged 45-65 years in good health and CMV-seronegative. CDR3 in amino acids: CASSLDRGDEQFF. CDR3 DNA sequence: TGTGCCAGCAGCTTAGACAGGGGGGATGAGCAGTTCTTC.